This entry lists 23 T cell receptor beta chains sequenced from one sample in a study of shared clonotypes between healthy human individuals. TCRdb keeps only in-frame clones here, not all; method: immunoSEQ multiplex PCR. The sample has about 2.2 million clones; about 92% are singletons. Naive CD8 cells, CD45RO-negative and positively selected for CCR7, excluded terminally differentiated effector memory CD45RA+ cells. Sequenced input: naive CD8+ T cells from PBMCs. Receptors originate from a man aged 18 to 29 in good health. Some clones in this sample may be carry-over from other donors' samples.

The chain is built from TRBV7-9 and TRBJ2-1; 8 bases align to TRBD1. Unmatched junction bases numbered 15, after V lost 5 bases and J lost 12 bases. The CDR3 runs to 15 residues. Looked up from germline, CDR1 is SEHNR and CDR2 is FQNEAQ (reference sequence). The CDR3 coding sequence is TGTGCCAGCAGCCACCCCCGACAAGAGACAGGGGCGCAGTTCTTC. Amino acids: CASSHPRQETGAQFF.

DNA of the CDR3: TGTGCCAGCAGGCCCGGGACAGGCTACGAGCAGTACTTC. This gives the protein CASRPGTGYEQYF. This chain links TRBV28 with TRBJ2-7; TRBD1 aligns across 8 bases. The germline V gene encodes CDR1 MDHEN and CDR2 SYDVKM. The CDR3 runs to 13 residues. V shed 6 bases, J shed 3 bases, and the junction held 4 bases outside the gene matches.

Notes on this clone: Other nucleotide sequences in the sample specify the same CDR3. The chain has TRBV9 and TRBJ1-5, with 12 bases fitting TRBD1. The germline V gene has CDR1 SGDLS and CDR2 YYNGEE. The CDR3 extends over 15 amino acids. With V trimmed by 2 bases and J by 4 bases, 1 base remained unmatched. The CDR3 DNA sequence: TGTGCCAGCAGCGTGGGACAGGGGGCAAATCAGCCCCAGCATTTT. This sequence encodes CASSVGQGANQPQHF. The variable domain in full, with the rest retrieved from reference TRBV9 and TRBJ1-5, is DSGVTQTPKHLITATGQRVTLRCSPRSGDLSVYWYQQSLDQGLQFLIQYYNGEERAKGNILERFSAQQFPDLHSELNLSSLELGDSALYFCASSVGQGANQPQHFGDGTRLSIL.

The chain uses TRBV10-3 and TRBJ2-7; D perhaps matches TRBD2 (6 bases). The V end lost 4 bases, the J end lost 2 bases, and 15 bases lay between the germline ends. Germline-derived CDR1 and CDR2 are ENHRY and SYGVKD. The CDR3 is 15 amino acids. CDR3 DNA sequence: TGTGCCATCAGTGCAGTAGCGGAGCGGACCTACGAGCAGTACTTC. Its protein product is CAISAVAERTYEQYF.

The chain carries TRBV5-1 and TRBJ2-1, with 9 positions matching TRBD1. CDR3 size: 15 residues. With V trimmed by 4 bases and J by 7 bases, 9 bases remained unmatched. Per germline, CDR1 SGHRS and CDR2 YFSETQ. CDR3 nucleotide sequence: TGCGCCAGCAGCGCGTCACAGGGGGCAGGGAATGAGCAGTTCTTC. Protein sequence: CASSASQGAGNEQFF.

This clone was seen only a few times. CDR3 amino acids: CSARDQPQHF. The CDR3 region has the DNA TGCAGTGCTAGAGATCAGCCCCAGCATTTT. J is TRBJ1-5 and V is TRBV20-1; no reliable D call. CDR1 is DFQATT, CDR2 SNEGSKA, per germline (reference sequence). This CDR3 contains 10 residues. V was cut by 0 bases and J by 6 bases, with 0 bases left in between.

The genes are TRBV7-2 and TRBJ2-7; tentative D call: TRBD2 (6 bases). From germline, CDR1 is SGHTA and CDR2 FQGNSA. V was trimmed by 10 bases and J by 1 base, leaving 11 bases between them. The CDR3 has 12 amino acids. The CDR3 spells CATGEASYEQYF. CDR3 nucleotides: TGTGCCACGGGAGAAGCGTCCTACGAGCAGTACTTC.

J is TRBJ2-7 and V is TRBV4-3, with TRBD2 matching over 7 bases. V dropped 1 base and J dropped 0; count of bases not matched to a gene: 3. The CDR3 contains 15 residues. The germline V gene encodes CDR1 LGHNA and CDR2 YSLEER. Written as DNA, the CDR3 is TGCGCCAGCAGCCAAGTGTGGGACTACTCCTACGAGCAGTACTTC. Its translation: CASSQVWDYSYEQYF.

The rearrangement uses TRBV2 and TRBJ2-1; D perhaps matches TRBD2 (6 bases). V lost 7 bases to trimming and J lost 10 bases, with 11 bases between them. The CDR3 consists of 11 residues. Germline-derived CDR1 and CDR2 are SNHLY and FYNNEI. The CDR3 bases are TGTGCCAGCAACATCCTAGCGGAGCAGTTCTTC. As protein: CASNILAEQFF. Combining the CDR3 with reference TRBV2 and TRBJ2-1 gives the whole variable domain EPEVTQTPSHQVTQMGQEVILRCVPISNHLYFYWYRQILGQKVEFLVSFYNNEISEKSEIFDDQFSVERPDGSNFTLKIRSTKLEDSAMYFCASNILAEQFFGPGTRLTVL.

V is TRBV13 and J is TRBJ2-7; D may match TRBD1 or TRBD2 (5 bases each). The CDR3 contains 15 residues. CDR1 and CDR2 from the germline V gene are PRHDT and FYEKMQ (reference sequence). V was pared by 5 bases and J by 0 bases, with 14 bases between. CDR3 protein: CASSPGTAGSYEQYF. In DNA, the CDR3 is TGTGCCAGCAGCCCAGGGACGGCGGGCTCCTACGAGCAGTACTTC.

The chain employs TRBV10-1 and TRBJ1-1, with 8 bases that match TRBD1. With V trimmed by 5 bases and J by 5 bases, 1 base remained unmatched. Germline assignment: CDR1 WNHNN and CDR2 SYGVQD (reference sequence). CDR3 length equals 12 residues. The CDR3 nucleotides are TGCGCCAGCAGTCACAGGGGGACTGAAGCTTTCTTT. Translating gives CASSHRGTEAFF.

CDR3 amino acids: CASIGAGSNTGELFF. The DNA of the CDR3 is TGTGCCAGCATAGGTGCAGGCTCGAACACCGGGGAGCTGTTTTTT. This sequence joins TRBV5-4 and TRBJ2-2; no definite D call. Trimming pared 6 bases from V and 0 bases from J, leaving 12 bases between. The CDR3 is made up of 15 amino acids. Germline V CDR1 and CDR2: SGHNT, YYREEE (reference sequence).

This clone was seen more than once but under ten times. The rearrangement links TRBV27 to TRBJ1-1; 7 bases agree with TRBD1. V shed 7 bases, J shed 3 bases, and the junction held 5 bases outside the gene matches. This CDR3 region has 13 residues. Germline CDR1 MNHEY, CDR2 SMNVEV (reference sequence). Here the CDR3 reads CASKTGVYTEAFF. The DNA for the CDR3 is TGTGCCAGCAAAACAGGGGTTTACACTGAAGCTTTCTTT.

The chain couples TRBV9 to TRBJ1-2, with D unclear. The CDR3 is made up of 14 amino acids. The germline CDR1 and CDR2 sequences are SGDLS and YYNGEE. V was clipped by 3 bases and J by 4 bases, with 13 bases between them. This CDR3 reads CASSGRNFGYGYTF. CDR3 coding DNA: TGTGCCAGCAGCGGACGGAACTTCGGCTATGGCTACACCTTC.

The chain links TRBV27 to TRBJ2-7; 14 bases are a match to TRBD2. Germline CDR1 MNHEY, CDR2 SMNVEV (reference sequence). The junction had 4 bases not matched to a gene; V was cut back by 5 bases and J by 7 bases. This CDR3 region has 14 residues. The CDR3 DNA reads TGTGCCAGCAGTCCCCGGACTAGCGGGAGGGAGCAGTACTTC. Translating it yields CASSPRTSGREQYF.

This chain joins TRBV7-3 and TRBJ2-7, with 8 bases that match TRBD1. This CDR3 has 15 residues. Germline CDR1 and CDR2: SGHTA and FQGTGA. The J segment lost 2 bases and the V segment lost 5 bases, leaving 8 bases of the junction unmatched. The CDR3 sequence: CASSPRDRPTYEQYF. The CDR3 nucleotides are TGTGCCAGCAGCCCGCGGGACAGGCCAACCTACGAGCAGTACTTC.

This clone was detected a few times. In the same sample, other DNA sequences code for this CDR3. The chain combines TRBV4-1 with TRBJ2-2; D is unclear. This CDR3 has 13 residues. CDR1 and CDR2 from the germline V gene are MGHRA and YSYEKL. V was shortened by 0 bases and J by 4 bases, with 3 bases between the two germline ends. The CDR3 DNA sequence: TGCGCCAGCAGCCAAGATCTCACCGGGGAGCTGTTTTTT. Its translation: CASSQDLTGELFF.

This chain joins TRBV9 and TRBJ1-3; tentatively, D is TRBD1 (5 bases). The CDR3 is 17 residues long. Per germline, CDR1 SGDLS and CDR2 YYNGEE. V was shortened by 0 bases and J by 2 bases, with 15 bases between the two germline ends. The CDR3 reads CASSVVSGAPTGNTIYF. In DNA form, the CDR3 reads TGTGCCAGCAGCGTAGTGTCCGGGGCTCCAACTGGAAACACCATATATTTT.

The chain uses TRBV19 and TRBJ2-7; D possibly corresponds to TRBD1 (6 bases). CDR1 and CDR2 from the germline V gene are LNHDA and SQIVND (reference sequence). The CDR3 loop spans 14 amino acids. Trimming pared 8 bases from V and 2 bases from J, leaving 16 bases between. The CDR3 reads CASAPGTLTYEQYF. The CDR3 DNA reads TGTGCCAGTGCCCCCGGGACACTGACCTACGAGCAGTACTTC.

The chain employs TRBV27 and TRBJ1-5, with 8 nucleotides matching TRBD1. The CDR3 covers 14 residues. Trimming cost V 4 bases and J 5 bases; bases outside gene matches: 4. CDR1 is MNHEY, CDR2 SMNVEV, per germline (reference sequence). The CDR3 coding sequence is TGTGCCAGCAGTTCGACAGGGGCAGATCAGCCCCAGCATTTT. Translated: CASSSTGADQPQHF.

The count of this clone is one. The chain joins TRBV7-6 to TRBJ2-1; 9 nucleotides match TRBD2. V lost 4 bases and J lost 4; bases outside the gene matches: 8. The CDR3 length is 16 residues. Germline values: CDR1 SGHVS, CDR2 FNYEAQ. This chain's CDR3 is CASSYLAGAEYNEQFF. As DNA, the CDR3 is TGTGCCAGCAGCTACTTAGCGGGAGCGGAGTACAATGAGCAGTTCTTC. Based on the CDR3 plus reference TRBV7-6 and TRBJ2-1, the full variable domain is GAGVSQSPRYKVTKRGQDVALRCDPISGHVSLYWYRQALGQGPEFLTYFNYEAQQDKSGLPNDRFSAERPEGSISTLTIQRTEQRDSAMYRCASSYLAGAEYNEQFFGPGTRLTVL.

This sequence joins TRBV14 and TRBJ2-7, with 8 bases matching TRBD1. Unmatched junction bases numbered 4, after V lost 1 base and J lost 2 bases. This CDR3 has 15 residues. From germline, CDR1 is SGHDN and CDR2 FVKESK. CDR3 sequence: CASSQGQGLTYEQYF. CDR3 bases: TGTGCCAGCAGCCAAGGACAGGGGTTGACCTACGAGCAGTACTTC.

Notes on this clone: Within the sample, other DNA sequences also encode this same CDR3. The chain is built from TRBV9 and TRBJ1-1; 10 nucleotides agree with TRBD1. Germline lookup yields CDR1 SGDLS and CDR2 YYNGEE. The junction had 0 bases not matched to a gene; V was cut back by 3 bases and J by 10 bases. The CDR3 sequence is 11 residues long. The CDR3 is CASSGTGGAFF. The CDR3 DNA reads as TGTGCCAGCAGCGGGACAGGGGGAGCTTTCTTT.